These 27 T cell receptor beta chains were all obtained from the same sample, sequenced in a study of blood T cells in healthy people across ages. Together with a sample-barcoded 5' primer, a J-beta primer mix was included in a second PCR lasting roughly 6 to 12 cycles. Each CDR3 protein is one row after TCRdb ran MiXCR on the 5' RACE reads. Found here are 730,000 or so distinct CDR3 sequences, 35% to 50% of them singletons; the top ten hold about 32%. The sample comprised blood. These receptors were collected from a man older than 75 in good health.

J is TRBJ1-4 and V is TRBV20-1; D call uncertain. CDR1 and CDR2 from the germline V gene are DFQATT and SNEGSKA (reference sequence). V was pared by 1 base and J by 7 bases, with 22 bases between. The CDR3 has 17 amino acids. The CDR3 nucleotides read TGCAGTGCTAGAGGGACGGGCGCCGGCGCCGCTGGTGAAAAACTGTTTTTT. Its translation: CSARGTGAGAAGEKLFF.

J is TRBJ2-5 and V is TRBV7-8, with D possibly being TRBD2 (5 bases). This CDR3 has 13 residues. CDR1 is SGHVS, CDR2 FQNEAQ, per germline. V was clipped by 1 base and J by 11 bases, with 14 bases between them. The CDR3 coding sequence is TGTGCCAGCAGCTTAGAGGCGGCTAGCAGGCAGTACTTC. Translating gives CASSLEAASRQYF.

This rearrangement joins TRBV14 to TRBJ1-2, with 7 bases lining up with TRBD1. The CDR3 runs 15 residues. The germline V gene encodes CDR1 SGHDN and CDR2 FVKESK. V was pared by 1 base and J by 6 bases, with 8 bases of the junction left unmatched. CDR3 region: CASSQARQGSDGYTF. CDR3 DNA: TGTGCCAGCAGCCAAGCCCGACAGGGTTCGGATGGCTACACCTTC.

This clonotype was counted many times. The gene calls are TRBV29-1 and TRBJ2-7; 7 nucleotides align to TRBD1. Germline trimming cut 3 bases from V and 4 bases from J; bases unmatched to any gene: 6. Looked up from germline, CDR1 is SQVTM and CDR2 is ANQGSEA. The CDR3 runs 13 residues. The CDR3 region is CSVDGQGDYEQYF. The CDR3 DNA reads as TGCAGCGTTGATGGGCAGGGGGATTACGAGCAGTACTTC.

The chain joins TRBV6-5 to TRBJ2-5, with D possibly matching TRBD2 (6 bases). The CDR3 has 15 amino acids. The germline V gene encodes CDR1 MNHEY and CDR2 SVGAGI. Deletions cut 4 bases from V and 7 bases from J, with 19 bases between. The CDR3 coding sequence is TGTGCCAGCAGTTCAGACCAGGGAGGAGAAGGGACCCAGTACTTC. This encodes CASSSDQGGEGTQYF.

This clonotype was counted at least ten times. This chain uses TRBV20-1 with TRBJ1-2; a possible D gene is TRBD1 (6 bases). Trimming took off 1 base at V and 3 bases at J, with 18 bases between the two ends. Germline-derived CDR1 and CDR2 are DFQATT and SNEGSKA (reference sequence). This CDR3 region has 16 residues. Here the CDR3 DNA reads TGCAGTGCTAGAGGCCCGGGGGCGGTTTTGGACTATGGCTACACCTTC. This sequence encodes CSARGPGAVLDYGYTF.

Of note for this clonotype: One junction end does not reproduce the germline sequence, and a read error may be involved. This chain connects TRBV6-5 to TRBJ2-1, with 7 bases that match TRBD2. CDR3 length: 14 residues. Germline CDR1 is MNHEY and CDR2 is SVGAGI. CDR3 DNA: TGTGCCAGCAGTCCGCGGGGGTCGTACAATAAGCAGTTCTTC. It encodes CASSPRGSYNKQFF.

As DNA, the CDR3 is TGTGCCTGGAGTCCCAATGTCGATACGCAGTATTTT. Residues: CAWSPNVDTQYF. This sequence joins TRBV30 and TRBJ2-3; D is unclear. V was pared by 2 bases and J by 6 bases, with 9 bases between. The CDR3 is 12 amino acids. Germline V gene lookup returns CDR1 GTSNPN and CDR2 SVGIG (reference sequence).

This clonotype came up many times. The chain has TRBV20-1 and TRBJ2-7, with D hard to call. CDR1 DFQATT and CDR2 SNEGSKA come from the germline V gene (reference sequence). The CDR3 runs to 15 residues. The V and J ends lost 0 bases and 2 bases respectively, with 14 bases between them. CDR3 sequence reads: CSARDSGGNPYEQYF. CDR3 DNA sequence: TGCAGTGCTAGAGATTCTGGCGGAAATCCCTACGAGCAGTACTTC.

The chain has TRBV6-6 and TRBJ1-6; D is ambiguous. Trimming took 9 bases from V and 7 from J, leaving 19 bases between them. From germline, CDR1 is MNHNY and CDR2 SVGAGI (reference sequence). The CDR3 runs 15 residues. CDR3 nucleotides: TGTGCCAGTGGTAAGGGAACGGGCACGAATTCACCCCTCCACTTT. Translating it yields CASGKGTGTNSPLHF.

This clonotype was counted between two and nine times. This chain joins TRBV4-1 and TRBJ1-1; 7 nucleotides match TRBD1. Losses at the gene ends were 2 bases for V and 0 bases for J; bases not matched to a gene: 12. The CDR3 contains 18 residues. CDR1 and CDR2 (germline): MGHRA, YSYEKL. The CDR3 bases are TGCGCCAGCAGCCAATCAGAAACAGGGGCCAGGTTGAACACTGAAGCTTTCTTT. This gives the protein CASSQSETGARLNTEAFF.

This rearrangement joins TRBV5-1 to TRBJ2-1; 7 bases align to TRBD1. The CDR3 has 15 amino acids. With V trimmed by 2 bases and J by 2 bases, 4 bases remained unmatched. Germline V gene data show CDR1 as SGHRS and CDR2 as YFSETQ. CDR3 nucleotide sequence: TGCGCCAGCAGCTTAGGGACAGCTACCTACAATGAGCAGTTCTTC. It codes for CASSLGTATYNEQFF. Complete variable domain (other parts from reference TRBV5-1 and TRBJ2-1): KAGVTQTPRYLIKTRGQQVTLSCSPISGHRSVSWYQQTPGQGLQFLFEYFSETQRNKGNFPGRFSGRQFSNSRSEMNVSTLELGDSALYLCASSLGTATYNEQFFGPGTRLTVL.

This clonotype has just a few counts. The junction departs from the called germline gene at one end, perhaps through a read error. This chain links TRBV2 with TRBJ2-7, with a possible D match to TRBD1 (6 bases). The CDR3 is made up of 12 amino acids. Germline loops: CDR1 SNHLY, CDR2 FYNNEI. The CDR3 reads CASREDRYEQYF. The CDR3 DNA reads TGTGCCAGCAGAGAAGACAGGTACGAGCAGTACTTC.

The chain joins TRBV9 to TRBJ2-5; 14 bases match TRBD2. This CDR3 has 16 residues. CDR1 SGDLS and CDR2 YYNGEE come from the germline V gene. J was trimmed by 3 bases and V by 6 bases; bases with no gene match: 7. The CDR3 reads CASTSRLAGGEETQYF. The CDR3 bases are TGTGCCAGCACCTCCCGACTAGCGGGAGGGGAAGAGACCCAGTACTTC.

The genes are TRBV7-3 and TRBJ2-3, with a weak D call TRBD1 (6 bases). Per the germline V gene, CDR1 is SGHTA and CDR2 is FQGTGA. The germline V and J ends were trimmed by 5 bases and 0 bases, with 15 bases remaining between them. This CDR3 comprises 16 residues. CDR3 nucleotide sequence: TGTGCCAGCAGCCCATCGACAGGACTTAGCACAGATACGCAGTATTTT. Amino acid sequence: CASSPSTGLSTDTQYF.

The table lists this clonotype with a few counts. The chain uses TRBV20-1 and TRBJ2-5; 14 bases line up with TRBD2. The germline V gene has CDR1 DFQATT and CDR2 SNEGSKA (reference sequence). The junction had 8 bases not matched to a gene; V was cut back by 6 bases and J by 5 bases. This CDR3 comprises 15 residues. For the CDR3, the DNA is TGCAGTGCGCCGGGACTAGCGGGAGTAGGGGAGACCCAGTACTTC. It yields the protein CSAPGLAGVGETQYF.

This clonotype was picked up many times. The CDR3 region has the DNA TGCGCCAGCAGCCTTCTACAGGGCAGGTCTGAGCAGTTCTTC. Translated: CASSLLQGRSEQFF. The chain is built from TRBV4-3 and TRBJ2-1; D is possibly TRBD1 (6 bases). The V end was cut by 4 bases, the J end by 9 bases, with 16 bases between. Germline assignment: CDR1 LGHNA and CDR2 YSLEER. There are 14 residues in the CDR3.

The rearrangement joins TRBV3-1 to TRBJ2-3; D may be TRBD1 or TRBD2 (5 bases each). V shed 1 base and J shed 8 bases, with 10 bases lying between them. CDR3 size: 13 residues. The germline gives CDR1 LGHDT, CDR2 YNNKEL (reference sequence). The DNA for the CDR3 is TGTGCCAGCAGCCAAGTCCGGGGCGGTACGCAGTATTTT. Its protein is CASSQVRGGTQYF.

Only a few counts were recorded for this clonotype. The gene calls are TRBV4-2 and TRBJ2-3; TRBD1 might be the D (6 bases). V lost 4 bases, J lost 6 bases, and 14 bases lay in between. The CDR3 runs to 14 residues. Germline V CDR1 and CDR2: LGHNA, YNFKEQ. In DNA, the CDR3 is TGTGCCAGCAGCCCTGGCCAGGGGTTGGATACGCAGTATTTT. As protein: CASSPGQGLDTQYF.

In regard to this clonotype: With a much larger clone just one base away, this may be a read error. This chain links TRBV6-2 or TRBV6-3 with TRBJ2-1; perhaps TRBD2 as D (5 bases). This CDR3 region has 12 residues. The V and J ends lost 0 bases and 13 bases respectively, with 10 bases between them. CDR1 is MNHEY and CDR2 is SVGEGT in the germline V gene. This CDR3 reads CASSYSRETQFF. The DNA for the CDR3 is TGTGCCAGCAGTTACTCGAGGGAGACCCAGTTCTTC.

This clonotype was counted a few times. The gene calls are TRBV6-2 or TRBV6-3 and TRBJ2-3; 14 bases agree with TRBD2. The CDR3 covers 16 residues. Germline V lookup: CDR1 MNHEY, CDR2 SVGEGT. The J segment lost 2 bases and the V segment lost 6 bases, leaving 4 bases of the junction unmatched. CDR3 coding DNA: TGTGCCAGCAGACGGACTAGCGGGGGGACCACAGATACGCAGTATTTT. Its translation is CASRRTSGGTTDTQYF.

A few counts support this clonotype. This chain links TRBV6-5 with TRBJ1-5, with D maybe TRBD1 (6 bases). Trimming pared 4 bases from V and 6 bases from J, leaving 25 bases between. There are 18 residues in the CDR3. CDR1 and CDR2 from the germline V gene are MNHEY and SVGAGI. This CDR3 reads CASSWGPRVGGRGQPQHF. The DNA of the CDR3 is TGTGCCAGCAGTTGGGGGCCACGGGTAGGGGGTAGGGGTCAGCCCCAGCATTTT.

This chain joins TRBV3-1 and TRBJ1-1; D not resolved. V lost 1 base, J lost 0 bases, and 12 bases lay in between. The CDR3 covers 16 residues. In germline, CDR1 is LGHDT, CDR2 YNNKEL (reference sequence). The CDR3 spells CASSQGDGRMNTEAFF. The CDR3 DNA follows: TGTGCCAGCAGCCAAGGAGACGGACGGATGAACACTGAAGCTTTCTTT.

The J gene is TRBJ2-3, the V gene TRBV11-2, with D possibly being TRBD2 (5 bases). In germline, CDR1 is SGHAT, CDR2 FQNNGV. Trimming left V 5 bases short and J 1 base short, with 16 bases between. The CDR3 is made up of 16 amino acids. The CDR3 here is CASSPRTFLGTDTQYF. CDR3 coding DNA: TGTGCCAGCAGCCCACGGACTTTCCTCGGCACAGATACGCAGTATTTT. The full variable domain, rest sourced from reference TRBV11-2 and TRBJ2-3, is EAGVAQSPRYKIIEKRQSVAFWCNPISGHATLYWYQQILGQGPKLLIQFQNNGVVDDSQLPKDRFSAERLKGVDSTLKIQPAKLEDSAVYLCASSPRTFLGTDTQYFGPGTRLTVL.

This clonotype appeared a single time. The rearrangement uses TRBV20-1 and TRBJ1-1; D possibly corresponds to TRBD1 (6 bases). Germline CDR1 reads DFQATT; CDR2 reads SNEGSKA (reference sequence). The CDR3 extends over 17 amino acids. Trimming shortened V by 3 bases and J by 4 bases, and 24 bases separated the two germline ends. CDR3 nucleotide sequence: TGCAGTGCTAGCAGCGCGGACTCAGGGGTGGTAATCACTGAAGCTTTCTTT. Its translation: CSASSADSGVVITEAFF.

V usage is TRBV7-2 and J usage is TRBJ2-7, with a tentative D call TRBD2 (6 bases). Germline values: CDR1 SGHTA, CDR2 FQGNSA. There are 15 residues in the CDR3. Trimming stripped 4 bases from V and 6 bases from J, with 19 bases between. The CDR3 loop is CASSSRGTPWGEQYF. The CDR3 DNA follows: TGTGCCAGCAGCTCCCGGGGGACCCCTTGGGGCGAGCAGTACTTC.

In this sample, this clonotype turned up once. The V gene is TRBV7-2, the J gene TRBJ2-7, with 10 bases aligning to TRBD1. Germline V gives CDR1 SGHTA, CDR2 FQGNSA. V was pared by 4 bases and J by 6 bases, with 9 bases of the junction left unmatched. The CDR3 sequence is 15 residues long. The CDR3 here is CASSSRTGGAGEQYF. CDR3 bases: TGTGCCAGCAGCTCACGGACAGGGGGGGCCGGCGAGCAGTACTTC.